This TCR beta chain was recorded in a study of blood T cell repertoires in COVID-19. Study-level information: The United States, Italy and Spain were the sources of the acute and convalescent COVID-19 samples. Sources were T cells, B-cell-depleted T cells, or PBMCs; the material itself was cDNA or gDNA.

This CDR3 has 15 amino acids. From germline, CDR1 is LGHNT and CDR2 FRNRAP. The junction had 6 bases not matched to a gene; V was cut back by 6 bases and J by 5 bases. Original processing methods: Reference gene primer amplification yielded estimated nucleated cell counts. TCRdb's copy holds only in-frame clones and misses some; the assay was immunoSEQ multiplex PCR. D and trimming were read from the DNA, whereas the V and J calls and clone size are those reported in that table. The sample carries 200,000 to 250,000 clones, 80% to 90% recorded once. The sequenced material came from peripheral blood. The sequence was obtained from a woman aged 45-59 years with acute or convalescent COVID-19. This chain uses TRBV12-5 with TRBJ2-1, with TRBD1 matching 11 bases. Written as DNA, the CDR3 is TGTGCTAGTGGCCTTAGGGGACAGGGGGACAATGAGCAGTTCTTC. Its translation is CASGLRGQGDNEQFF.